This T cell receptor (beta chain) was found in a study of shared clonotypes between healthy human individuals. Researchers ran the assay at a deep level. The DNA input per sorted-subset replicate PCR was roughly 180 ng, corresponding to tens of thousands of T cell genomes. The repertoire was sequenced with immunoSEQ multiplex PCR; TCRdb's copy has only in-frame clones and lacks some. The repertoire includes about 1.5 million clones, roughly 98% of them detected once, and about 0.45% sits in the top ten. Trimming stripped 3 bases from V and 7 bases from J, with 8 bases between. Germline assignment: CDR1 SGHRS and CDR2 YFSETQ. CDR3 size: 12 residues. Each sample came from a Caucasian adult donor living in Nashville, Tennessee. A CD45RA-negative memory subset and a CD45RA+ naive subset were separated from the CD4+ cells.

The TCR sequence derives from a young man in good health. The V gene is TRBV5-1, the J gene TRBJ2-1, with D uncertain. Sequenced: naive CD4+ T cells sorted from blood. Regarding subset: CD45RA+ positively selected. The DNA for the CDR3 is TGCGCCAGCAGCTCGTCTATGAATGAGCAGTTCTTC. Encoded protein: CASSSSMNEQFF.